The entry below gives a single T cell receptor (beta chain) sequence along with its context. The antigen remains unidentified. CDR1 DFQATT and CDR2 SNEGSKA come from the germline V gene (reference sequence). Trimming removed 0 bases from V and 5 bases from J, with 22 bases in between. CDR3 length: 17 amino acids. TCRdb reprocessed the reads via MiXCR and lists one record per CDR3 protein. The table includes 800,000 to 950,000 distinct CDR3 sequences, about 31% detected once. This entry comes from a study of T cell repertoires in cytomegalovirus infection. Study-wide background: CMV epitopes that were recently identified and HLA-C-restricted were used alongside well-studied HLA-B-restricted ones.

Specimen: cultured CD8+ T cells from PBMCs, collected from culture after CMV antigen stimulation. J is TRBJ2-5 and V is TRBV20-1; the D is unclear. The clonotype comes from a human donor in good health (CMV status not recorded). Some clones in this sample may be carry-over from other donors' samples. DNA for the CDR3: TGCAGTGCTAGAGATCTCGAGACCAGCGACTTGTGGGAGACCCAGTACTTC. Residues: CSARDLETSDLWETQYF.